These 16 T cell receptor beta chains came from one sample sequenced in a study of beta chain features in type 1 diabetes (dated by TCRdb to 2016 to 2019). Overall study outcomes, separate from this receptor: Type 1 diabetes patients showed a moderate but significant shortening of TCRB CDR3 length in all four CD4+ subsets.

No antigens are known for them. Receptors were amplified or captured by the immunoSEQ multiplex PCR assay. The entire isolated RNA was reverse transcribed using the High Capacity cDNA Reverse Transcription Kit, and thus expressed TCRB transcripts were sequenced. The clones in this table, taken by TCRdb from immuneACCESS, are in-frame only. Not every clone is retained; where verified, under half of the shortfall comes from an unresolved V gene, and the cause of the rest is unknown. Recorded for this sample are 300,000 to 400,000 clones; around an eighth of them occurred a single time. The biggest ten clones account for roughly 0.016% of the sample. Sequencing was performed on naive CD4+ T cells from blood. The cell subset or site tag for this specimen amounts to: true naive CD4+ T cells. The receptors stem from a young woman with type 1 diabetes.

J is TRBJ1-4 and V is TRBV10-2, with 9 bases fitting TRBD1. The CDR3 has 13 amino acids. In germline, CDR1 is WSHSY, CDR2 SAAADI. J gave up 10 bases and V 6 bases, and 6 bases lay outside the gene matches. The CDR3 nucleotides read TGCGCCAGCAGGGAACAGGGGGCGGGAAAACTGTTTTTT. Amino acids: CASREQGAGKLFF.

This chain uses TRBV5-1 with TRBJ2-5; 14 bases line up with TRBD2. Unmatched junction bases numbered 16, after V lost 4 bases and J lost 5 bases. The germline CDR1 and CDR2 sequences are SGHRS and YFSETQ. This CDR3 region has 19 residues. CDR3 bases: TGCGCCAGCAGCCCCTCTGGGACTAGCGGGAGAAAGGCCCTGGAGACCCAGTACTTC. Translation: CASSPSGTSGRKALETQYF. Full variable domain (rest looked up from reference TRBV5-1 and TRBJ2-5): KAGVTQTPRYLIKTRGQQVTLSCSPISGHRSVSWYQQTPGQGLQFLFEYFSETQRNKGNFPGRFSGRQFSNSRSEMNVSTLELGDSALYLCASSPSGTSGRKALETQYFGPGTRLLVL.

This rearrangement joins TRBV30 to TRBJ2-1, with D maybe TRBD2 (6 bases). V lost 0 bases to trimming and J lost 2 bases, with 14 bases between them. CDR1 is GTSNPN, CDR2 SVGIG, per germline (reference sequence). The CDR3 runs to 16 residues. The CDR3 region is CAWSVGLASAYNEQFF. The CDR3 nucleotides read TGTGCCTGGAGTGTCGGGCTAGCGTCCGCCTACAATGAGCAGTTCTTC.

The chain links TRBV5-1 to TRBJ2-6; possible D gene TRBD1, 6 bases. The CDR3 loop spans 18 amino acids. Germline V CDR1 and CDR2: SGHRS, YFSETQ. Trimming removed 4 bases from V and 0 bases from J, with 17 bases in between. The CDR3 nucleotides are TGCGCCAGCAGCGACCGACAGGTGCCCGGCTCTGGGGCCAACGTCCTGACTTTC. The encoded protein is CASSDRQVPGSGANVLTF. Filled out from reference TRBV5-1 and TRBJ2-6, the complete variable domain reads KAGVTQTPRYLIKTRGQQVTLSCSPISGHRSVSWYQQTPGQGLQFLFEYFSETQRNKGNFPGRFSGRQFSNSRSEMNVSTLELGDSALYLCASSDRQVPGSGANVLTFGAGSRLTVL.

The rearrangement links TRBV6-5 to TRBJ2-3; D possibly corresponds to TRBD2 (6 bases). V gave up 6 bases and J gave up 2 bases, with 15 bases separating them. The CDR3 is 15 residues long. Germline V gene lookup returns CDR1 MNHEY and CDR2 SVGAGI. CDR3 residues: CASSRTIPNTDTQYF. Here the CDR3 DNA reads TGTGCCAGCAGCAGGACTATCCCCAACACAGATACGCAGTATTTT.

The chain employs TRBV19 and TRBJ2-1; 15 bases agree with TRBD2. Germline loops: CDR1 LNHDA, CDR2 SQIVND (reference sequence). The CDR3 contains 13 residues. With 10 bases clipped from V and 7 bases from J, the junction kept 2 bases outside the gene matches. CDR3 DNA sequence: TGTGCCACCGGGACTAGCGGGAGGAATGAGCAGTTCTTC. It translates to CATGTSGRNEQFF.

This clone was counted between two and nine times. V gene TRBV27 combines with J gene TRBJ1-2, with TRBD1 matching 9 bases. J gave up 8 bases and V 1 base, and 5 bases lay outside the gene matches. The CDR3 has 14 residues. Germline V CDR1 and CDR2: MNHEY, SMNVEV (reference sequence). This CDR3 is CASSLYRDRDGYTF. CDR3 nucleotides: TGTGCCAGCAGTTTATACCGGGACAGGGACGGCTACACCTTC.

V and J are TRBV7-9 and TRBJ2-5, with 10 nucleotides matching TRBD2. This CDR3 region has 16 residues. Germline V gene sequence: CDR1 SEHNR, CDR2 FQNEAQ (reference sequence). The trim removed 5 bases at V and 7 bases at J, leaving 13 bases unmatched. The CDR3 is CASSPNKLAGVRTQYF. The DNA for the CDR3 is TGTGCCAGCAGCCCGAACAAGCTAGCGGGGGTGAGGACCCAGTACTTC.

V usage is TRBV15 and J usage is TRBJ1-2, with D hard to call. Germline V gene lookup returns CDR1 LNHNV and CDR2 YYDKDF (reference sequence). The CDR3 totals 13 residues. V lost 0 bases to trimming and J lost 3 bases, with 5 bases between them. The DNA of the CDR3 is TGTGCCACCAGCAGAGATCCCGACTATGGCTACACCTTC. Its protein product is CATSRDPDYGYTF.

This clone was recorded a few times. The DNA of the CDR3 is TGTGCCAGCAGCCCCAGGTTCTCTGGGGCCAACGTCCTGACTTTC. Its protein product is CASSPRFSGANVLTF. The chain links TRBV5-4 to TRBJ2-6; D remains ambiguous. Looked up from germline, CDR1 is SGHNT and CDR2 is YYREEE (reference sequence). There are 15 residues in the CDR3. Trimming removed 4 bases from V and 0 bases from J, with 8 bases in between.

J is TRBJ2-7 and V is TRBV27; 7 nucleotides match TRBD1. CDR1 MNHEY and CDR2 SMNVEV come from the germline V gene (reference sequence). V lost 4 bases and J lost 4; bases outside the gene matches: 7. The CDR3 is 14 amino acids. The CDR3 sequence: CASSSQGFEYEQYF. In DNA, the CDR3 is TGTGCCAGCAGTTCACAGGGGTTTGAGTACGAGCAGTACTTC.

V is TRBV11-2 and J is TRBJ1-2; D perhaps matches TRBD1 (6 bases). Trimming took 6 bases from V and 4 from J, leaving 15 bases between them. Germline CDR1 and CDR2: SGHAT and FQNNGV. CDR3 size: 14 residues. CDR3 sequence reads: CASSFRDNSYGYTF. The CDR3 nucleotides are TGTGCCAGCAGTTTCCGGGACAACAGCTATGGCTACACCTTC.

This CDR3 reads CASSQPTGFSGANVLTF. CDR3 bases: TGTGCCAGCAGCCAACCGACAGGTTTTTCTGGGGCCAACGTCCTGACTTTC. The J gene is TRBJ2-6, the V gene TRBV28, with D possibly TRBD1 on 6 matching bases. V lost 6 bases and J lost 1, with 16 bases in between. Germline values: CDR1 MDHEN, CDR2 SYDVKM. CDR3 length: 17 amino acids.

This clone was seen more than once but under ten times. The V gene is TRBV20-1, the J gene TRBJ2-1; no reliable D call. V dropped 5 bases and J dropped 4 bases, with 6 bases sitting between them. Germline loops: CDR1 DFQATT, CDR2 SNEGSKA (reference sequence). The length of the CDR3 is 11 residues. DNA for the CDR3: TGCAGTGCTTTACATTACAATGAGCAGTTCTTC. Translation gives CSALHYNEQFF.

The J gene is TRBJ2-1, the V gene TRBV5-1; TRBD2 aligns across 9 bases. Germline V gene data show CDR1 as SGHRS and CDR2 as YFSETQ. V dropped 0 bases and J dropped 5; count of bases not matched to a gene: 12. This CDR3 region has 18 residues. The CDR3: CASSLVLVGGRANNEQFF. As DNA, the CDR3 is TGCGCCAGCAGCTTGGTGCTCGTCGGCGGGAGGGCCAACAATGAGCAGTTCTTC.

The chain links TRBV2 to TRBJ1-2, with 7 bases fitting TRBD1. The CDR3 has 13 amino acids. With 5 bases clipped from V and 2 bases from J, the junction kept 2 bases outside the gene matches. CDR1 and CDR2 (germline): SNHLY, FYNNEI. For the CDR3, the DNA is TGTGCCAGCAGTTTGGGACAGAACTATGGCTACACCTTC. Amino acids: CASSLGQNYGYTF.